The 29 T cell receptor beta chains below all came from one sample that was sequenced in a study of shared clonotypes between healthy human individuals (dated by TCRdb to 2018 to 2020). To prepare the library, the immunoSEQ multiplex PCR assay was applied. TCRdb's version of the immuneACCESS table is confined to in-frame rearrangements and falls short of the full clone set. An unresolved V gene accounts for under half of the shortfall where checked; the remainder is of unknown origin. Within this sample are roughly 2.2 million clones, with approximately 93% of them counted one time only. Clones ranked in the top ten supply under 0.45% of the sample. Source material: naive CD4+ T cells from PBMCs. This sample's cell subset or site label indicates: CD45RA+ positively selected. All receptors come from a young man in good health. Some clones in this sample may be carry-over from other donors' samples.

The V and J genes are TRBV7-2 and TRBJ1-2, with a weak D call TRBD1 (6 bases). V lost 0 bases and J 8 bases, leaving 10 bases between the germline ends. This CDR3 has 13 residues. Germline values: CDR1 SGHTA, CDR2 FQGNSA. CDR3: CASSLAGAGGYTF. CDR3 nucleotide sequence: TGTGCCAGCAGCTTAGCGGGGGCTGGGGGCTACACCTTC.

V and J are TRBV6-6 and TRBJ1-2; maybe TRBD1 (5 bases). The V end was cut by 7 bases, the J end by 5 bases, with 8 bases between. The CDR3 extends over 11 amino acids. Germline CDR1 MNHNY, CDR2 SVGAGI (reference sequence). The DNA of the CDR3 is TGTGCCAGCACCACAGGTTATGGCTACACCTTC. Amino acids: CASTTGYGYTF.

The chain recombines TRBV2 with TRBJ2-1; the D gene is possibly TRBD1 (6 bases). Germline CDR1 reads SNHLY; CDR2 reads FYNNEI. V was cut by 4 bases and J by 9 bases, with 19 bases left in between. The CDR3 length is 15 residues. CDR3 loop: CASSVGSPRGGEQFF. DNA of the CDR3: TGTGCCAGCAGTGTGGGTTCCCCACGAGGGGGTGAGCAGTTCTTC. The full variable domain, completed using reference TRBV2 and TRBJ2-1, is EPEVTQTPSHQVTQMGQEVILRCVPISNHLYFYWYRQILGQKVEFLVSFYNNEISEKSEIFDDQFSVERPDGSNFTLKIRSTKLEDSAMYFCASSVGSPRGGEQFFGPGTRLTVL.

The chain carries TRBV5-8 and TRBJ2-5, with D maybe TRBD2 (6 bases). Germline-derived CDR1 and CDR2 are SGHTS and YDEGEE. V dropped 9 bases and J dropped 2 bases, with 23 bases sitting between them. This CDR3 region has 16 residues. Written as DNA, the CDR3 is TGTGCCACGAACCCCCGGGACTCAACTAAACAAGAGACCCAGTACTTC. Protein product: CATNPRDSTKQETQYF.

Worth noting for this clone: This same CDR3 is encoded by further DNA sequences in the sample. The rearrangement links TRBV6-5 to TRBJ2-7; D is unclear. There are 14 residues in the CDR3. Germline assignment: CDR1 MNHEY and CDR2 SVGAGI. V was shortened by 3 bases and J by 3 bases, with 12 bases between the two germline ends. CDR3 nucleotides: TGTGCCAGCAGTTATGTTTCGGGCAGCTACGAGCAGTACTTC. This codes for CASSYVSGSYEQYF.

V is TRBV9 and J is TRBJ1-1; D is undetermined. The CDR3 spans 15 residues. Trimming took 1 base from V and 5 from J, leaving 15 bases between them. The germline V gene encodes CDR1 SGDLS and CDR2 YYNGEE. CDR3 DNA sequence: TGTGCCAGCAGCGTAATCCCTGGGCCGGCAACTGAAGCTTTCTTT. The encoded protein is CASSVIPGPATEAFF.

The chain carries TRBV5-1 and TRBJ1-1, with D unclear. V was pared by 3 bases and J by 3 bases, with 18 bases between. The CDR3 sequence is 16 residues long. Germline CDR1 and CDR2: SGHRS and YFSETQ. CDR3 in DNA: TGCGCCAGCAGCTCCGGTCAACGAACCTGGGACACTGAAGCTTTCTTT. Its protein product is CASSSGQRTWDTEAFF. Variable domain in full (rest from reference TRBV5-1 and TRBJ1-1): KAGVTQTPRYLIKTRGQQVTLSCSPISGHRSVSWYQQTPGQGLQFLFEYFSETQRNKGNFPGRFSGRQFSNSRSEMNVSTLELGDSALYLCASSSGQRTWDTEAFFGQGTRLTVV.

The count of this clone is one. The chain couples TRBV6-5 to TRBJ2-7, with TRBD2 identical over 8 bases. V shed 0 bases, J shed 1 base, and the junction held 5 bases outside the gene matches. Germline loops: CDR1 MNHEY, CDR2 SVGAGI. There are 16 residues in the CDR3. CDR3 nucleotide sequence: TGTGCCAGCAGTTACTCGAGGGCGGGAGGTTCCTACGAGCAGTACTTC. Translating gives CASSYSRAGGSYEQYF.

The chain carries TRBV7-3 and TRBJ1-3, with D perhaps TRBD1 (5 bases). CDR1 is SGHTA, CDR2 FQGTGA, per germline. The CDR3 is 14 residues long. Trimming stripped 7 bases from V and 2 bases from J, with 12 bases between. The CDR3 is CASTFAGAGNTIYF. The CDR3, as DNA: TGTGCCAGCACCTTCGCGGGGGCTGGAAACACCATATATTTT.

The chain combines TRBV10-1 with TRBJ2-7, with TRBD2 matching over 9 bases. CDR1 is WNHNN and CDR2 is SYGVQD in the germline V gene (reference sequence). J was trimmed by 3 bases and V by 9 bases; bases with no gene match: 6. The CDR3 extends over 13 amino acids. CDR3 region: CARREREDYEQYF. The CDR3, as DNA: TGCGCCAGACGGGAGCGGGAGGACTACGAGCAGTACTTC.

The chain is built from TRBV2 and TRBJ2-3; tentative D call: TRBD2 (6 bases). Trimming removed 8 bases from V and 1 base from J, with 13 bases in between. The CDR3 loop spans 14 amino acids. Germline CDR1 reads SNHLY; CDR2 reads FYNNEI. The CDR3 DNA sequence: TGTGCCAGCGGGAGGTGGGAGCGCACAGATACGCAGTATTTT. It is translated as CASGRWERTDTQYF.

In nucleotides, the CDR3 is TGTGCCAGCAGCTCTAGCGGGAGGGTCACAGATACGCAGTATTTT. Amino acid sequence: CASSSSGRVTDTQYF. V gene TRBV7-6 combines with J gene TRBJ2-3; 12 bases fit TRBD2. Germline V gene data show CDR1 as SGHVS and CDR2 as FNYEAQ. This CDR3 has 15 residues. The junction had 1 base not matched to a gene; V was cut back by 4 bases and J by 2 bases.

Comment on this clone: This sample also contains other DNA sequences that code for the same CDR3. The chain uses TRBV2 and TRBJ2-1; no clear D. The CDR3 is made up of 11 amino acids. Trimming took off 8 bases at V and 5 bases at J, with 7 bases between the two ends. Germline CDR1 SNHLY, CDR2 FYNNEI. CDR3 region: CASLLNNEQFF. The CDR3 DNA is TGTGCCAGCCTTTTGAACAATGAGCAGTTCTTC.

The V call is TRBV7-9, the J call TRBJ1-1; D unresolved. Trimming shortened V by 5 bases and J by 4 bases, and 14 bases separated the two germline ends. Germline loops: CDR1 SEHNR, CDR2 FQNEAQ (reference sequence). This CDR3 is 14 amino acids long. The DNA of the CDR3 is TGTGCCAGCAGCCGACACCCCCTCGGCACTGAAGCTTTCTTT. Protein: CASSRHPLGTEAFF.

The chain carries TRBV11-3 and TRBJ2-1, with 7 bases that match TRBD1. The CDR3 is 14 residues long. After removal of 4 bases from V and 7 bases from J, the junction contained 7 bases not matched to a gene. Germline assignment: CDR1 SGHNT and CDR2 YENEEA. CDR3 sequence: CASSSNFRGNEQFF. The CDR3 bases are TGTGCCAGCAGCTCGAACTTCAGGGGGAATGAGCAGTTCTTC.

The chain has TRBV14 and TRBJ1-5; 8 bases are a match to TRBD1. The CDR3 has 19 residues. Germline trimming cut 1 base from V and 1 base from J; bases unmatched to any gene: 12. Per germline, CDR1 SGHDN and CDR2 FVKESK. The chain's CDR3 is CASSQAGQGAGLSNQPQHF. The CDR3 region has the DNA TGTGCCAGCAGCCAAGCCGGGCAGGGGGCCGGGTTAAGCAATCAGCCCCAGCATTTT.

CDR3 residues: CASVGGNTEAFF. The CDR3 nucleotides read TGTGCCAGTGTAGGGGGGAACACTGAAGCTTTCTTT. The chain joins TRBV7-9 to TRBJ1-1, with a tentative D call TRBD1 (6 bases). Trimming removed 9 bases from V and 1 base from J, with 9 bases in between. Germline V CDR1 and CDR2: SEHNR, FQNEAQ (reference sequence). This CDR3 contains 12 residues.

V usage is TRBV7-3 and J usage is TRBJ2-3; D unresolved. This CDR3 region has 14 residues. CDR1 and CDR2 (germline): SGHTA, FQGTGA. With 9 bases removed from V and 2 bases from J, the gap between germline ends came to 15 bases. This chain's CDR3 is CASAMAIATDTQYF. The CDR3 DNA is TGTGCCAGTGCGATGGCCATAGCCACAGATACGCAGTATTTT. Together with reference TRBV7-3 and TRBJ2-3, the CDR3 gives the full variable domain: GAGVSQTPSNKVTEKGKYVELRCDPISGHTALYWYRQSLGQGPEFLIYFQGTGAADDSGLPNDRFFAVRPEGSVSTLKIQRTERGDSAVYLCASAMAIATDTQYFGPGTRLTVL.

This chain connects TRBV7-2 to TRBJ2-3; D tentatively fits TRBD1 or TRBD2 (5 bases each). The CDR3 runs to 16 residues. V dropped 3 bases and J dropped 6 bases, with 19 bases sitting between them. Germline loops: CDR1 SGHTA, CDR2 FQGNSA. The CDR3: CASSFFGTLAGDTQYF. As DNA, the CDR3 is TGTGCCAGCAGCTTCTTCGGGACCCTCGCAGGGGATACGCAGTATTTT.

The chain carries TRBV7-3 and TRBJ2-7, with TRBD1 identical over 9 bases. The trim removed 6 bases at V and 1 base at J, leaving 4 bases unmatched. Germline lookup yields CDR1 SGHTA and CDR2 FQGTGA. This CDR3 spans 14 amino acids. The CDR3, as DNA: TGTGCCAGCAGTCGACAGGGGGAATCCTACGAGCAGTACTTC. Its translation: CASSRQGESYEQYF. The variable domain in full, with the rest retrieved from reference TRBV7-3 and TRBJ2-7, is GAGVSQTPSNKVTEKGKYVELRCDPISGHTALYWYRQSLGQGPEFLIYFQGTGAADDSGLPNDRFFAVRPEGSVSTLKIQRTERGDSAVYLCASSRQGESYEQYFGPGTRLTVT.

V and J are TRBV28 and TRBJ1-3; D is ambiguous. V was pared by 2 bases and J by 0 bases, with 8 bases between. Germline-derived CDR1 and CDR2 are MDHEN and SYDVKM. The CDR3 runs to 15 residues. The CDR3 loop reads CASSLRPLSGNTIYF. For the CDR3, the DNA is TGTGCCAGCAGTTTACGCCCTCTCTCTGGAAACACCATATATTTT.

The rearrangement links TRBV12-5 to TRBJ2-3; TRBD1 matches at 7 bases. CDR1 is LGHNT, CDR2 FRNRAP, per germline. The CDR3 runs to 15 residues. V dropped 8 bases and J dropped 0; count of bases not matched to a gene: 8. CDR3 protein: CASQPGTASTDTQYF. The CDR3 DNA is TGTGCTAGTCAACCCGGGACAGCTAGCACAGATACGCAGTATTTT. The variable domain in full, completed from reference TRBV12-5 and TRBJ2-3, reads DARVTQTPRHKVTEMGQEVTMRCQPILGHNTVFWYRQTMMQGLELLAYFRNRAPLDDSGMPKDRFSAEMPDATLATLKIQPSEPRDSAVYFCASQPGTASTDTQYFGPGTRLTVL.

The rearrangement links TRBV28 to TRBJ1-2, with D perhaps TRBD1 (5 bases). V was clipped by 8 bases and J by 5 bases, with 18 bases between them. The CDR3 extends over 14 amino acids. The germline V gene has CDR1 MDHEN and CDR2 SYDVKM. As DNA, the CDR3 is TGTGCCAGCTCCGTAACAGGACCCCAATATGGCTACACCTTC. Translation: CASSVTGPQYGYTF.

The chain carries TRBV5-1 and TRBJ2-2, with D unclear. The CDR3 length is 17 residues. Trimming stripped 0 bases from V and 5 bases from J, with 17 bases between. Germline CDR1 and CDR2: SGHRS and YFSETQ. This chain's CDR3 is CASSLAVGGVVTGELFF. The DNA of the CDR3 is TGCGCCAGCAGCTTGGCGGTTGGCGGTGTGGTAACCGGGGAGCTGTTTTTT.

J is TRBJ2-7 and V is TRBV18; D perhaps matches TRBD2 (5 bases). Trimming shortened V by 1 base and J by 6 bases, and 13 bases separated the two germline ends. Germline V gives CDR1 KGHSH, CDR2 LQKENI. The CDR3 sequence is 14 residues long. In DNA form, the CDR3 reads TGTGCCAGCTCACCACGGCGGGCCCAAGGCGAGCAGTACTTC. It is translated as CASSPRRAQGEQYF.

This chain joins TRBV5-6 and TRBJ2-1; D gene ambiguous. Deletions cut 1 base from V and 10 bases from J, with 9 bases between. Germline values: CDR1 SGHDT, CDR2 YYEEEE. The CDR3 covers 12 residues. CDR3 loop: CASSLKFGEQFF. CDR3 nucleotide sequence: TGTGCCAGCAGCTTGAAGTTTGGGGAGCAGTTCTTC.

A single count supports this clone. This chain links TRBV6-1 with TRBJ1-3; 9 positions agree with TRBD1. CDR1 MNHNS and CDR2 SASEGT come from the germline V gene. This CDR3 has 15 residues. After removal of 7 bases from V and 9 bases from J, the junction contained 13 bases not matched to a gene. CDR3 in DNA: TGTGCCAGCACACCCCGGGACAGGGTGCCTAGCACCATATATTTT. Its translation is CASTPRDRVPSTIYF.

CDR3: CASKPGHNYGYTF. DNA of the CDR3: TGTGCCAGCAAACCGGGACACAACTATGGCTACACCTTC. V and J are TRBV19 and TRBJ1-2, with a tentative D call TRBD1 (6 bases). CDR3 length equals 13 residues. The germline V gene encodes CDR1 LNHDA and CDR2 SQIVND (reference sequence). Trimming shortened V by 9 bases and J by 2 bases, and 13 bases separated the two germline ends.

The chain recombines TRBV7-2 with TRBJ2-7, with 15 bases matching TRBD2. The CDR3 runs to 15 residues. V lost 5 bases to trimming and J lost 5 bases; unmatched junction nucleotides: 4. CDR1 SGHTA and CDR2 FQGNSA come from the germline V gene. Written as DNA, the CDR3 is TGTGCCAGCAGCCCGGGACTAGCGGGAGGCGACGAGCAGTACTTC. Its translation: CASSPGLAGGDEQYF.